This T cell receptor (beta chain) was profiled in a study of beta chain features in type 1 diabetes (dated by TCRdb to 2016 to 2019). With respect to the entire study: Patients and healthy donors did not differ in mean age, gender distribution, total cell number or subset yield. Whereas all 30 or so donors provided naive and central memory subsets, regulatory and stem cell-like memory subsets were isolated from just 8 patients and roughly eight healthy donors. In the study, recently diagnosed type 1 diabetes patients and matched healthy donors were compared on the TCRB repertoires of their sorted circulating CD4+ T cell subsets. A total of roughly 99,000,000 sorted cells were examined across all samples, and the number of cells per subset was strongly correlated with RNA yield. The research as a whole found: Because cDNA was sequenced instead of genomic DNA, highly expressing activated cells could be over-represented, though the groups showed no difference in activation or CD3 levels. Because the HLA sub-analyses included only small numbers of individuals, any influence of HLA type on TCRB rearrangement was left unresolved. PCR might favor shorter templates, but patient and control samples were amplified and corrected together, so any skew would affect both groups equally. At VDJ recombination sites, patients with type 1 diabetes made fewer insertions and deleted more nucleotides, a pattern implying thymic rearrangement abnormalities. Naive, central memory and regulatory TCRB repertoires appeared to be more similar among patients than among healthy donors. A moderate but significant shortening of TCRB CDR3 length was observed in type 1 diabetes patients in all four CD4+ subsets.

Each donor gave one peripheral blood draw, averaging roughly 0.11 L, which was collected into heparinised tubes. Naive, central memory, regulatory and stem cell-like memory CD4+ T cells were sorted on a BD FACSAria II using a panel including CD45RO, CCR7, CD25, CD127, CD95 and CD27. All sorted populations exceeded 98% purity. PBMCs were isolated immediately by Lymphoprep density gradient centrifugation and stained directly without culture. To minimize batch effects, samples were stained and sorted in pairs, one healthy donor with one patient per experiment. The germline V gene yields ENHRY for CDR1 and SYGVKD for CDR2. The CDR3 goes from the cysteine to the phenylalanine over 14 residues. Of all the DNA, just the CDR3 is kept, 42 bases in frame from base 1. Unmatched junction bases come to 6, with V trimmed by 9 bases and J by 4 bases. A word on this clone: What antigen it recognizes has not been identified. It has no much larger one-base neighbor in the sample; base qualities were not kept.

The entire amount of isolated RNA was reverse transcribed using the High Capacity cDNA Reverse Transcription Kit, so the sequenced TCRB transcripts were expressed ones. Deep immunoSEQ sequencing was performed on naive, central memory and regulatory T cell samples, with an average of roughly 3.3 million total reads per sample. Sorted cells were lysed in RLT buffer, and RNA was extracted using DNase-treated RNeasy Micro or Mini kits according to cell number. Each cell subset was processed separately to prevent cross-contamination, with patient and healthy donor samples processed together. The immunoSEQ multiplex PCR was used to amplify TCRB sequences from cDNA, generating 87-bp fragments that spanned the CDR3 region. Sequencing of the amplicons was performed on the Illumina HiSeq platform. As for how the authors treated the data: Synthetic template baselines were used to correct PCR bias computationally, reads within Hamming distance 2 were collapsed, and singletons that could not be merged were discarded. By aligning reads against IMGT, V, D and J genes, CDR3 length, and insertions or deletions at six rearrangement sites were assigned. Within each subset, clonotype counts were normalized to sorted cell number, after which true diversity and Gini coefficients were computed with the tcR R package. The overlap coefficient, calculated on TCRB nucleotide sequences, was used to measure repertoire sharing. Sourced from immuneACCESS, this table was stored by TCRdb with only in-frame sequences that have V and J called. A share of the clones is absent; for the studies checked, an unresolved V gene accounts for under half, and the remainder has no known explanation. V, J and clone size were drawn from that table, and D and trimming were deduced from the DNA. The sample table lists about 170,000 clones, over 6% of them with a count of one. The ten largest clonotypes hold roughly 0.5% of the sample.

The clonotype comes from a man aged 18-30 years with type 1 diabetes. The sample was central memory CD4+ T cells from blood. The rearranged segments are TRBV10-3 and TRBJ2-4; 10 bases in the middle match TRBD1. CDR3 loop: CAIFPDRGKNIQYF. The base sequence is TGTGCCATATTTCCGGACAGGGGGAAAAACATTCAGTACTTC.